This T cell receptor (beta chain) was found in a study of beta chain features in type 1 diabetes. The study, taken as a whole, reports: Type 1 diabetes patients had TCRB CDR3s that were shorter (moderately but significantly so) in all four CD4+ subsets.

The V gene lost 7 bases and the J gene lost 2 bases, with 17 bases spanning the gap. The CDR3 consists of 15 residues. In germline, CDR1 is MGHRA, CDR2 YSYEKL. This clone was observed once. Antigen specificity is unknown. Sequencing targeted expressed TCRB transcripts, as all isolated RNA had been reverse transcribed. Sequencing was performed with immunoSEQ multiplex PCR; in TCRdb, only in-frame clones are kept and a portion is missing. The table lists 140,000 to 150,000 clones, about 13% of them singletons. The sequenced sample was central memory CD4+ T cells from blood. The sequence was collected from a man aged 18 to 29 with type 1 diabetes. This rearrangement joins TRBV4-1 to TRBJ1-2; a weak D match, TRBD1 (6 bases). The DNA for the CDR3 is TGCGCCAGCACCGCACAGGGAAGTGCCAACTATGGCTACACCTTC. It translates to CASTAQGSANYGYTF.